This T cell receptor beta chain came from a study of blood T cell repertoires in COVID-19. The CDR3 is 15 amino acids. Trimming took off 2 bases at V and 3 bases at J, with 14 bases between the two ends. CDR1 is SGHTA and CDR2 is FQGNSA in the germline V gene. TCRdb keeps only in-frame clones here, not all; method: immunoSEQ multiplex PCR. The data hold approximately 210,000 clones, with around four fifths observed a single time. The genes are TRBV7-2 and TRBJ2-7; D perhaps matches TRBD2 (6 bases). The receptor was isolated from a woman of 80 years or more with COVID-19, enrolled during active disease. The sequenced sample consisted of peripheral blood. CDR3 bases: TGTGCCAGCAGCTTAAACCCAGCGGGTGGCTACGAGCAGTACTTC. Encoded protein: CASSLNPAGGYEQYF.